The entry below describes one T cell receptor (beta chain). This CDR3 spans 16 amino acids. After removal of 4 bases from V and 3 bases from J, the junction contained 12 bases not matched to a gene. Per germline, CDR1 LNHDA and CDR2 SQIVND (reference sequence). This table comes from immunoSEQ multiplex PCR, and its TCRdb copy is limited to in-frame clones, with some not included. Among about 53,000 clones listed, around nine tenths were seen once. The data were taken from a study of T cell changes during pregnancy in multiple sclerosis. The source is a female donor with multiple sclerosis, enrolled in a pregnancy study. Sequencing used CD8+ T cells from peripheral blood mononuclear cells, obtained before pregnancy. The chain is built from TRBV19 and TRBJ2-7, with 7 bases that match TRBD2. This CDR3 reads CASSTGGSGLVYEQYF. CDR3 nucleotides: TGTGCCAGTAGTACCGGGGGGTCGGGATTGGTCTACGAGCAGTACTTC. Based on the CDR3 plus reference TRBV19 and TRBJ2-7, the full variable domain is DGGITQSPKYLFRKEGQNVTLSCEQNLNHDAMYWYRQDPGQGLRLIYYSQIVNDFQKGDIAEGYSVSREKKESFPLTVTSAQKNPTAFYLCASSTGGSGLVYEQYFGPGTRLTVT.